This T cell receptor (beta chain) comes out of a study of blood T cell repertoires in COVID-19. Looking at the study overall: Specimens from acute and convalescent COVID-19 originated in the United States, Italy and Spain. T cells, B-cell-depleted T cells, or PBMCs provided the cDNA or gDNA that served as material.

CDR1 and CDR2 (germline): KGHDR, SFDVKD. The CDR3 runs to 15 residues. V was shortened by 3 bases and J by 0 bases, with 8 bases between the two germline ends. Recovered status in Cohort 3 required two negative PCRs, clearance, or symptom resolution. Per the original methods: Quantification of nucleated cells was approximated via reference gene primer amplification. Sequencing was performed with immunoSEQ multiplex PCR; in TCRdb, only in-frame clones are kept and a portion is missing. V and J calls and clone size are as listed in that table; D and trimming were resolved from the DNA. The top ten hold roughly 1.1% of the sample, which has some 420,000 clones, around 87% seen once.

Sample: PBMCs or T cells enriched from blood (not recorded which). The receptor comes from a man between 25 and 39 years old who had recovered from COVID-19. The gene calls are TRBV24-1 and TRBJ1-5; D is perhaps TRBD1 (5 bases). The CDR3 here is CATSDGAYSNQPQHF. The CDR3 bases are TGTGCCACCAGTGATGGGGCTTATAGCAATCAGCCCCAGCATTTT.